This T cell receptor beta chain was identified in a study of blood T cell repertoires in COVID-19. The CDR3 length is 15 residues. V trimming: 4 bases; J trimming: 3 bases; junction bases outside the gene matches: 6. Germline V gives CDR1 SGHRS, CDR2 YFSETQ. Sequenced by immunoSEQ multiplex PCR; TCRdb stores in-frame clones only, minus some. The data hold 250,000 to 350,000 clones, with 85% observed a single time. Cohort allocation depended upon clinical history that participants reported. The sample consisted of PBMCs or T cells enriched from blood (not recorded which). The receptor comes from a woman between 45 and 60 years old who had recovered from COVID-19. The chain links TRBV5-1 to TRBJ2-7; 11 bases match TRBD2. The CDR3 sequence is CASSISTSGDYEQYF. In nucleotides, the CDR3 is TGCGCCAGCAGCATTTCGACTAGCGGGGACTACGAGCAGTACTTC.